These 29 T cell receptor beta chains originate from one sample sequenced in a study of spatial heterogeneity in lung cancer. Time point reported: sample taken at primary tumor resection. No cell sorting; template was whole RNA from tumor, lung tissue or PBMC. MiXCR, applied by TCRdb to the 5' RACE reads, yields one record per CDR3 protein. The repertoire holds 85,000 to 100,000 distinct CDR3 sequences, about 12% seen once, with more than 40% in the top ten. Sequenced here: PBMCs, sampled at surgery. The receptors stem from a male donor with early-stage non-small cell lung cancer.

In DNA, the CDR3 is TGTGCCAGCTCACCAAGGACTAGCGGTCTAGATACGCAGTATTTT. This encodes CASSPRTSGLDTQYF. V usage is TRBV18 and J usage is TRBJ2-3; 10 bases agree with TRBD2. The CDR3 totals 15 residues. The V segment lost 2 bases and the J segment 5 bases; nucleotides outside the gene matches: 4. Germline-derived CDR1 and CDR2 are KGHSH and LQKENI.

This clonotype was picked up a small number of times. V usage is TRBV14 and J usage is TRBJ2-3; TRBD2 aligns across 8 bases. The CDR3 runs 17 residues. V was clipped by 3 bases and J by 2 bases; unmatched bases: 10. Germline CDR1 reads SGHDN; CDR2 reads FVKESK. CDR3 sequence reads: CASSHLLSGGITDTQYF. The CDR3 coding sequence is TGTGCCAGCAGCCACCTCCTCAGCGGGGGCATCACAGATACGCAGTATTTT. The full variable domain, in which reference TRBV14 and TRBJ2-3 provide the parts outside the CDR3, is EAGVTQFPSHSVIEKGQTVTLRCDPISGHDNLYWYRRVMGKEIKFLLHFVKESKQDESGMPNNRFLAERTGGTYSTLKVQPAELEDSGVYFCASSHLLSGGITDTQYFGPGTRLTVL.

This clonotype was seen many times. This sequence joins TRBV28 and TRBJ2-7, with 7 nucleotides matching TRBD1. Germline-derived CDR1 and CDR2 are MDHEN and SYDVKM. This CDR3 region has 13 residues. V dropped 5 bases and J dropped 5; count of bases not matched to a gene: 6. CDR3 amino acids: CASSPTTGNEQYF. The CDR3 nucleotides are TGTGCCAGCAGTCCCACGACAGGGAACGAGCAGTACTTC. The whole variable domain, filled in from reference TRBV28 and TRBJ2-7, reads DVKVTQSSRYLVKRTGEKVFLECVQDMDHENMFWYRQDPGLGLRLIYFSYDVKMKEKGDIPEGYSVSREKKERFSLILESASTNQTSMYLCASSPTTGNEQYFGPGTRLTVT.

This rearrangement joins TRBV6-2 or TRBV6-3 to TRBJ2-7; 11 bases map to TRBD2. After removal of 5 bases from V and 6 bases from J, the junction contained 12 bases not matched to a gene. This CDR3 region has 16 residues. Germline CDR1 MNHEY, CDR2 SVGEGT. The CDR3 spells CASSTPSGRMIAEQYF. The CDR3 bases are TGTGCCAGCAGTACCCCTAGCGGGAGGATGATCGCCGAGCAGTACTTC.

There are a few counts of this clonotype. The chain employs TRBV28 and TRBJ2-7; D is uncertain. The CDR3 runs to 11 residues. The V end was cut by 6 bases, the J end by 3 bases, with 6 bases between. The germline V gene encodes CDR1 MDHEN and CDR2 SYDVKM. The CDR3 spells CASSTYYEQYF. The CDR3 DNA is TGTGCCAGCAGCACGTACTACGAGCAGTACTTC.

The chain combines TRBV24-1 with TRBJ2-1; D tentatively fits TRBD1 or TRBD2 (5 bases each). The germline CDR1 and CDR2 sequences are KGHDR and SFDVKD. With 6 bases removed from V and 5 bases from J, the gap between germline ends came to 16 bases. This CDR3 spans 15 amino acids. CDR3 DNA: TGTGCCACCAGTTTCACTTCTGGGGGACACAATGAGCAGTTCTTC. Amino acid sequence: CATSFTSGGHNEQFF.

The V call is TRBV7-2, the J call TRBJ2-5; no definite D call. CDR1 is SGHTA, CDR2 FQGNSA, per germline. The CDR3 is made up of 13 amino acids. Trimming took off 6 bases at V and 1 base at J, with 9 bases between the two ends. CDR3 loop: CASSRELQETQYF. The CDR3 DNA follows: TGTGCCAGCAGTAGGGAACTCCAAGAGACCCAGTACTTC.

This clonotype was seen repeatedly, ten times or more. The chain has TRBV29-1 and TRBJ2-3, with 9 bases matching TRBD2. CDR1 and CDR2 (germline): SQVTM, ANQGSEA. This CDR3 is 14 amino acids long. J lost 4 bases, V lost 7 bases, and 9 bases had no gene match. The CDR3 loop reads CSAFPRGGADTQYF. The CDR3 nucleotides read TGCAGCGCCTTTCCGCGGGGGGGCGCAGATACGCAGTATTTT.

Ten or more counts support this clonotype. CDR3 in amino acids: CASSILRTEETQYF. The CDR3, as DNA: TGTGCCAGCAGCATCCTCCGGACTGAAGAGACCCAGTACTTC. The chain links TRBV28 to TRBJ2-5; possibly TRBD2 for D (5 bases). The CDR3 sequence is 14 residues long. Germline loops: CDR1 MDHEN, CDR2 SYDVKM. The V and J ends lost 6 bases and 3 bases respectively, with 14 bases between them.

In its sample, this clonotype was seen a few times. V gene TRBV20-1 combines with J gene TRBJ2-3; the D call may be TRBD1 or TRBD2 (6 bases each). Germline CDR1 is DFQATT and CDR2 is SNEGSKA (reference sequence). The V gene lost 5 bases and the J gene lost 2 bases, with 8 bases spanning the gap. This CDR3 is 12 amino acids long. In nucleotides, the CDR3 is TGCAGTGCTGGGGGGCCCACAGATACGCAGTATTTT. Translating it yields CSAGGPTDTQYF.

This clonotype appeared a few times. J is TRBJ2-1 and V is TRBV7-9, with D perhaps assigned TRBD1 or TRBD2 (6 bases each). V was shortened by 5 bases and J by 3 bases, with 17 bases between the two germline ends. This CDR3 has 16 amino acids. Germline CDR1 is SEHNR and CDR2 is FQNEAQ (reference sequence). The CDR3 DNA is TGTGCCAGCAGCCGAAAGGCGGGACAAAACTACAATGAGCAGTTCTTC. Translation gives CASSRKAGQNYNEQFF.

At least ten counts were recorded for this clonotype. V is TRBV12-3 or TRBV12-4 and J is TRBJ2-7; the match to TRBD2 covers 7 bases. The CDR3 covers 14 residues. V shed 2 bases and J 3 bases; nucleotides not matched to a gene: 4. CDR3 DNA sequence: TGTGCCAGCAGTTTATACGCGGGGGACTACGAGCAGTACTTC. It codes for CASSLYAGDYEQYF.

The rearrangement joins TRBV5-1 to TRBJ2-1, with TRBD2 matching over 8 bases. CDR3 length: 16 residues. V lost 0 bases, J lost 6 bases, and 8 bases stayed unmatched. Germline CDR1 and CDR2: SGHRS and YFSETQ. The CDR3 sequence is CASSLAEGLGVNEQFF. DNA for the CDR3: TGCGCCAGCAGCTTGGCCGAGGGACTAGGGGTCAATGAGCAGTTCTTC.

This clonotype was picked up a small number of times. V and J are TRBV10-3 and TRBJ2-2; 8 bases are shared with TRBD1. Germline V gene sequence: CDR1 ENHRY, CDR2 SYGVKD. V was pared by 10 bases and J by 0 bases, with 7 bases of the junction left unmatched. CDR3 length equals 15 residues. The CDR3 coding sequence is TGTGCCACCCGAGTACAGGGGGCGAACACCGGGGAGCTGTTTTTT. This sequence encodes CATRVQGANTGELFF.

The J gene is TRBJ2-2, the V gene TRBV20-1; possibly TRBD1 or TRBD2 for D (5 bases each). V was pared by 3 bases and J by 6 bases, with 20 bases between. Germline CDR1 DFQATT, CDR2 SNEGSKA (reference sequence). CDR3 length equals 16 residues. The CDR3 reads CSASFRGSLRAGELFF. The CDR3 DNA follows: TGCAGTGCTAGCTTTAGGGGATCCTTGAGGGCCGGGGAGCTGTTTTTT.

This clonotype was seen only a few times. Here the CDR3 DNA reads TGCAGCGTTGTGGCAGTGGGACCCTATGGCTACACCTTC. Translating gives CSVVAVGPYGYTF. This chain links TRBV29-1 with TRBJ1-2, with D perhaps matching TRBD1 (5 bases). The V gene's germline CDR1 is SQVTM and CDR2 ANQGSEA. V was pared by 4 bases and J by 4 bases, with 13 bases between. CDR3 length equals 13 residues.

This clonotype showed up just a few times. V usage is TRBV27 and J usage is TRBJ2-6; D is possibly TRBD1 (7 bases). The CDR3 is made up of 16 amino acids. Germline CDR1 MNHEY, CDR2 SMNVEV (reference sequence). Trimming shortened V by 3 bases and J by 2 bases, and 11 bases separated the two germline ends. In nucleotides, the CDR3 is TGTGCCAGCAGTTTGCAGGGGGGACCTGGGGCCAACGTCCTGACTTTC. Its translation: CASSLQGGPGANVLTF.

On this clonotype: A junction boundary mismatches the germline segment, possibly from a read error. The gene calls are TRBV27 and TRBJ2-3; D perhaps matches TRBD2 (5 bases). The CDR3 loop spans 16 amino acids. Germline V gene sequence: CDR1 MNHEY, CDR2 SMNVEV (reference sequence). CDR3 amino acids: CSSSFALSRGPNTQYF. In nucleotides, the CDR3 is TGTTCCAGCAGTTTCGCCCTTTCGAGAGGGCCGAATACGCAGTATTTT.

Ten or more counts support this clonotype. The CDR3 DNA sequence: TGTGCCAGCAGTCGAGGGAGTCAAGAGACCCAGTACTTC. It encodes CASSRGSQETQYF. The chain couples TRBV6-2 or TRBV6-3 to TRBJ2-5, with D perhaps TRBD2 (5 bases). This CDR3 has 13 residues. V dropped 5 bases and J dropped 2 bases, with 9 bases sitting between them. Germline V gene sequence: CDR1 MNHEY, CDR2 SVGEGT.

The chain links TRBV7-2 to TRBJ2-4; weak D call: TRBD1 (6 bases). CDR3 length: 14 residues. V shed 1 base and J shed 9 bases, with 13 bases lying between them. Looked up from germline, CDR1 is SGHTA and CDR2 is FQGNSA. The CDR3 reads CASSLEGTTGIQYF. The CDR3, as DNA: TGTGCCAGCAGCTTAGAGGGAACGACAGGCATTCAGTACTTC.

This clonotype was seen a few times. The chain carries TRBV11-2 and TRBJ2-2, with 8 bases identical to TRBD1. V lost 1 base to trimming and J lost 4 bases; unmatched junction nucleotides: 2. Germline V gene sequence: CDR1 SGHAT, CDR2 FQNNGV. The CDR3 extends over 15 amino acids. The CDR3 is CASSLAGGGTGELFF. DNA of the CDR3: TGTGCCAGCAGCTTAGCAGGGGGCGGCACCGGGGAGCTGTTTTTT.

V is TRBV2 and J is TRBJ2-7, with 7 bases aligning to TRBD1. The CDR3 sequence is 13 residues long. CDR1 SNHLY and CDR2 FYNNEI come from the germline V gene. V lost 3 bases to trimming and J lost 3 bases; unmatched junction nucleotides: 2. DNA for the CDR3: TGTGCCAGCAGTGACGACAGGGACTACGAGCAGTACTTC. Protein sequence: CASSDDRDYEQYF.

This rearrangement joins TRBV7-2 to TRBJ2-5; TRBD2 might be the D (6 bases). This CDR3 contains 14 residues. V was clipped by 5 bases and J by 3 bases, with 13 bases between them. The germline CDR1 and CDR2 sequences are SGHTA and FQGNSA. CDR3 residues: CASSRGIAEETQYF. As DNA, the CDR3 is TGTGCCAGCAGCCGCGGGATAGCGGAAGAGACCCAGTACTTC.

V and J are TRBV5-1 and TRBJ1-1, with D possibly being TRBD1 (5 bases). The V end lost 6 bases, the J end lost 5 bases, and 17 bases lay between the germline ends. The CDR3 extends over 14 amino acids. From germline, CDR1 is SGHRS and CDR2 YFSETQ. In DNA form, the CDR3 reads TGCGCCAGCACCCGGGGCACCTCTCGGACTGAAGCTTTCTTT. Its protein is CASTRGTSRTEAFF.

This clonotype has only a few counts. The genes are TRBV20-1 and TRBJ2-5, with TRBD2 matching 9 bases. CDR1 is DFQATT and CDR2 is SNEGSKA in the germline V gene (reference sequence). The CDR3 is made up of 13 amino acids. V shed 7 bases and J 5 bases; nucleotides not matched to a gene: 8. The CDR3 loop is CSGEAGGEETQYF. Written as DNA, the CDR3 is TGCAGTGGGGAAGCGGGGGGAGAGGAGACCCAGTACTTC.

The chain combines TRBV5-1 with TRBJ2-5; D perhaps matches TRBD2 (6 bases). Trimming left V 0 bases short and J 2 bases short, with 14 bases between. The CDR3 totals 16 residues. In germline, CDR1 is SGHRS, CDR2 YFSETQ. The CDR3 loop is CASSLGGGYGQETQYF. The CDR3 DNA reads as TGCGCCAGCAGCTTGGGTGGAGGGTACGGACAAGAGACCCAGTACTTC.

This chain connects TRBV5-1 to TRBJ2-2; D uncertain. The CDR3 is 15 amino acids. Germline CDR1 SGHRS, CDR2 YFSETQ. V lost 3 bases and J 1 base, leaving 10 bases between the germline ends. The DNA for the CDR3 is TGCGCCAGCAGCTCCATTAGATTGAACACCGGGGAGCTGTTTTTT. Translation gives CASSSIRLNTGELFF.

This clonotype was detected a few times. The V gene is TRBV12-3 or TRBV12-4, the J gene TRBJ1-1; 10 bases agree with TRBD1. This CDR3 spans 16 amino acids. The J segment lost 3 bases and the V segment lost 5 bases, leaving 9 bases of the junction unmatched. CDR3 coding DNA: TGTGCCAGCAGTAGGGGAGGGGACAGGGGTGACACTGAAGCTTTCTTT. This sequence encodes CASSRGGDRGDTEAFF.

The sample holds one count of this clonotype. The rearrangement joins TRBV30 to TRBJ2-3; D is tentatively TRBD1 or TRBD2 (7 bases each). CDR1 and CDR2 from the germline V gene are GTSNPN and SVGIG (reference sequence). Trimming stripped 0 bases from V and 1 base from J, with 14 bases between. CDR3 length equals 16 residues. CDR3 residues: CAWSVRAGTGTDTQYF. The CDR3 DNA reads as TGTGCCTGGAGTGTAAGAGCGGGGACAGGCACAGATACGCAGTATTTT.